The 10 T cell receptor beta chains presented below share a single source sample, sequenced in a study of vaccination and CD4 T cells after COVID-19. Their antigens are not known. The sample's treatment: approximately 11-day PBMC culture with coronavirus spike peptide pools or control peptides (ViraFEST assay). With the Oncomine TCR Beta short-read assay, DNA from cultured CD4+ T cells was sequenced. One entry per CDR3 protein results from TCRdb running MiXCR on the PCR reads. The data show approximately 16,000 distinct CDR3 sequences, around 48% seen once. Sequencing used CD4+ T cells from blood, cultured in vitro. The receptors stem from a human donor who had recovered from COVID-19.

The genes are TRBV30 and TRBJ1-1; D not resolved. Looked up from germline, CDR1 is GTSNPN and CDR2 is SVGIG (reference sequence). The CDR3 is made up of 13 amino acids. Trimming took 1 base from V and 11 from J, leaving 17 bases between them. The CDR3 DNA is TGTGCCTGGAGTGGCCTTAGGACCCGCGGGGCTTTCTTT. It is translated as CAWSGLRTRGAFF. Combining the CDR3 with reference TRBV30 and TRBJ1-1 gives the whole variable domain SQTIHQWPATLVQPVGSPLSLECTVEGTSNPNLYWYRQAAGRGLQLLFYSVGIGQISSEVPQNLSASRPQDRQFILSSKKLLLSDSGFYLCAWSGLRTRGAFFGQGTRLTVV.

The chain links TRBV6-1 to TRBJ2-7; TRBD2 might be the D (5 bases). V was clipped by 1 base and J by 6 bases, with 13 bases between them. The germline gives CDR1 MNHNS, CDR2 SASEGT. The CDR3 sequence is 14 residues long. CDR3 nucleotides: TGTGCCAGCAGTGAAGTGGGAGCCTTGGTCGAGCAGTACTTC. Translation gives CASSEVGALVEQYF.

The chain joins TRBV7-2 to TRBJ2-1; the D call may be TRBD1 or TRBD2 (6 bases each). CDR1 and CDR2 from the germline V gene are SGHTA and FQGNSA. There are 14 residues in the CDR3. V gave up 7 bases and J gave up 9 bases, with 19 bases separating them. The CDR3 DNA follows: TGTGCCAGCAATGAGTATGGGGGGCGCACTGAGCAGTTCTTC. Its translation is CASNEYGGRTEQFF.

There are a few counts of this clonotype. This chain links TRBV7-2 with TRBJ1-5; D might be TRBD1 (5 bases). The CDR3 runs to 17 residues. Germline V CDR1 and CDR2: SGHTA, FQGNSA. V lost 0 bases and J lost 4, with 16 bases in between. The CDR3 nucleotides read TGTGCCAGCAGCTTAGCCGGGCAGGGTTTTCCAAATCAGCCCCAGCATTTT. It translates to CASSLAGQGFPNQPQHF.

The chain couples TRBV7-2 to TRBJ2-7; unclear D gene. Trimming removed 6 bases at V and 0 bases at J, with 9 bases between. Germline V gene data show CDR1 as SGHTA and CDR2 as FQGNSA. This CDR3 region has 13 residues. Here the CDR3 DNA reads TGTGCCAGCAGTACGAGTGACTCCTACGAGCAGTACTTC. Its protein product is CASSTSDSYEQYF.

V usage is TRBV7-9 and J usage is TRBJ2-1; TRBD2 matches at 9 bases. The J segment lost 6 bases and the V segment lost 2 bases, leaving 14 bases of the junction unmatched. Per germline, CDR1 SEHNR and CDR2 FQNEAQ (reference sequence). This CDR3 comprises 18 residues. CDR3 residues: CASSLSPGRGRAGNEQFF. DNA of the CDR3: TGTGCCAGCAGCTTATCACCCGGTCGCGGGAGGGCCGGCAATGAGCAGTTCTTC.

The chain links TRBV6-5 to TRBJ1-1; tentative D call: TRBD1 (6 bases). The CDR3 loop spans 15 amino acids. Germline assignment: CDR1 MNHEY and CDR2 SVGAGI. The V and J ends lost 2 bases and 4 bases respectively, with 14 bases between them. CDR3 in amino acids: CASSYKQGTSTEAFF. For the CDR3, the DNA is TGTGCCAGCAGTTACAAACAGGGCACGAGCACTGAAGCTTTCTTT.

The chain uses TRBV6-2 or TRBV6-3 and TRBJ2-3, with 10 bases matching TRBD2. Per germline, CDR1 MNHEY and CDR2 SVGEGT. The CDR3 extends over 16 amino acids. V lost 6 bases, J lost 5 bases, and 11 bases stayed unmatched. The CDR3 loop is CASRSPLAGGLDTQYF. The CDR3 nucleotides are TGTGCCAGCAGGTCCCCCTTAGCGGGGGGTTTAGATACGCAGTATTTT.

The chain recombines TRBV2 with TRBJ2-5, with 9 positions matching TRBD2. Trimming took 6 bases from V and 2 from J; bases not matched to a gene: 4. The CDR3 is made up of 14 amino acids. The germline gives CDR1 SNHLY, CDR2 FYNNEI. The chain's CDR3 is CASRTLAGQETQYF. CDR3 coding DNA: TGTGCCAGCAGGACCCTAGCGGGACAAGAGACCCAGTACTTC.

The V gene is TRBV12-3 or TRBV12-4, the J gene TRBJ2-3, with 12 nucleotides matching TRBD2. The V segment lost 3 bases and the J segment 5 bases; nucleotides outside the gene matches: 6. This CDR3 is 16 amino acids long. Here the CDR3 reads CASSFLAGGPVDTQYF. In DNA, the CDR3 is TGTGCCAGCAGTTTTCTAGCGGGGGGGCCGGTAGATACGCAGTATTTT.